Sequencing of this TCR beta chain was carried out in a study of blood T cell repertoires in COVID-19. Produced via immunoSEQ multiplex PCR; TCRdb's table is partial and in-frame only. The repertoire holds about 270,000 clones, with 75% to 90% as singletons. V lost 5 bases, J lost 7 bases, and 14 bases lay in between. CDR3 length: 14 amino acids. Per germline, CDR1 SEHNR and CDR2 FQNEAQ (reference sequence). The sequencing sample was made of PBMCs or T cells enriched from blood (not recorded which). V is TRBV7-9 and J is TRBJ1-4; TRBD1 might be the D (6 bases). The TCR originated in a woman between 18 and 29 years old who had recovered from COVID-19. CDR3 in amino acids: CASSPQGWGEKLFF. CDR3 nucleotides: TGTGCCAGCAGCCCACAGGGCTGGGGTGAAAAACTGTTTTTT. The full variable domain, its missing parts supplied by reference TRBV7-9 and TRBJ1-4, is DTGVSQNPRHKITKRGQNVTFRCDPISEHNRLYWYRQTLGQGPEFLTYFQNEAQLEKSRLLSDRFSAERPKGSFSTLEIQRTEQGDSAMYLCASSPQGWGEKLFFGSGTQLSVL.